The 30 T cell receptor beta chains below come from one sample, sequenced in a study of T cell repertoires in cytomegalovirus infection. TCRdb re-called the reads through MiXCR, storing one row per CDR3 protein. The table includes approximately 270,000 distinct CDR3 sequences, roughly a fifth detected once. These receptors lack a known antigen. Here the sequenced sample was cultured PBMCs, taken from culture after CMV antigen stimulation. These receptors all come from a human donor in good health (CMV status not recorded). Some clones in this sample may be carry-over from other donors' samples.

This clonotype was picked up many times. The CDR3 nucleotides are TGTGCCAGCAGCCTGTCGGCTCCTCGAAATGAGCAGTTCTTC. Amino acid sequence: CASSLSAPRNEQFF. This chain links TRBV7-2 with TRBJ2-1; no reliable D call. V was pared by 5 bases and J by 7 bases, with 15 bases between. The CDR3 runs to 14 residues. The germline CDR1 and CDR2 sequences are SGHTA and FQGNSA.

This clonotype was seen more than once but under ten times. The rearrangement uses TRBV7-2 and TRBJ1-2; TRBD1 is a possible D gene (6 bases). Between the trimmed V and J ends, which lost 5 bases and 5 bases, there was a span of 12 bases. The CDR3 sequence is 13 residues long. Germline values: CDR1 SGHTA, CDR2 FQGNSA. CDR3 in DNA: TGTGCCAGCAGCCACGACAGGCTTTATGGCTACACCTTC. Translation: CASSHDRLYGYTF.

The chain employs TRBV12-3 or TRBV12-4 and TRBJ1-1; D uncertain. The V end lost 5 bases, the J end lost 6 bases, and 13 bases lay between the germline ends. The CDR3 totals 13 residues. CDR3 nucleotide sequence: TGTGCCAGCAGTATCGCAGGCGTGGCTGAAGCTTTCTTT. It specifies CASSIAGVAEAFF.

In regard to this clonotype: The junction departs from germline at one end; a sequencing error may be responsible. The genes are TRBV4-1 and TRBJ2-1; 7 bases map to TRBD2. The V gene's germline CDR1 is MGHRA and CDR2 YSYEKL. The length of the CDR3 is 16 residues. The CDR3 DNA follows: TGCGCCAGCAACCAAGGGCGGGGGAAGGGCTACAATGAGCAGTTCTTC. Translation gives CASNQGRGKGYNEQFF.

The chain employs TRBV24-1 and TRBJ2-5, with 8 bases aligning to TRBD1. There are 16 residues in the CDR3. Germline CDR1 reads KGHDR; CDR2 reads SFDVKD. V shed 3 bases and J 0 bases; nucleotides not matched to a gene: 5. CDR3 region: CATSDLPGQDQETQYF. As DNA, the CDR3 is TGTGCCACCAGTGATCTGCCGGGACAGGACCAAGAGACCCAGTACTTC.

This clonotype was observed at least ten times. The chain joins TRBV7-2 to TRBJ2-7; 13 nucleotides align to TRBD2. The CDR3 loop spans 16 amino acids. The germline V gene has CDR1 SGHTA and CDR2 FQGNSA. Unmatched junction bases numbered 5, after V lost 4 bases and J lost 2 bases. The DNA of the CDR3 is TGTGCCAGCAGCTCAGACGGGACTAGCGGGGCCTACGAGCAGTACTTC. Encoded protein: CASSSDGTSGAYEQYF.

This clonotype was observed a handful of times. CDR3 sequence: CASIDRGTYEQYF. CDR3 DNA sequence: TGTGCCAGCATCGACAGGGGCACGTACGAGCAGTACTTC. The chain combines TRBV28 with TRBJ2-7; 8 nucleotides align to TRBD1. The germline V gene encodes CDR1 MDHEN and CDR2 SYDVKM. Trimming removed 7 bases from V and 4 bases from J; junction bases left unmatched: 6. The CDR3 extends over 13 amino acids.

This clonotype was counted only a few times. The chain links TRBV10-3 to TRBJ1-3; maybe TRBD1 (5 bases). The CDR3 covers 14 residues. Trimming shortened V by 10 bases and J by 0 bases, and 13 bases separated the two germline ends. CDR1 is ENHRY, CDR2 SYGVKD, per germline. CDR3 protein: CATGGVRSGNTIYF. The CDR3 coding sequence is TGTGCCACCGGGGGGGTGCGCTCTGGAAACACCATATATTTT.

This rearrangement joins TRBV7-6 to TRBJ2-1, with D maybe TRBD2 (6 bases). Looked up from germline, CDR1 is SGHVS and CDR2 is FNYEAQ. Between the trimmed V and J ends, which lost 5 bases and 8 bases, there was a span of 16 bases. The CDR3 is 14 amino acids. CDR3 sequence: CASSLRDFRDEQFF. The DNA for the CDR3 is TGTGCCAGCAGCCTGAGGGACTTCAGGGATGAGCAGTTCTTC.

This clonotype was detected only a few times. The CDR3 sequence: CASSQAGDGTMNTEAFF. The CDR3 coding sequence is TGCGCCAGCAGCCAAGCTGGAGACGGAACCATGAACACTGAAGCTTTCTTT. This rearrangement joins TRBV4-1 to TRBJ1-1, with D uncertain. Germline V lookup: CDR1 MGHRA, CDR2 YSYEKL. The CDR3 runs to 17 residues. Trimming cost V 1 base and J 0 bases, with 15 bases left between them.

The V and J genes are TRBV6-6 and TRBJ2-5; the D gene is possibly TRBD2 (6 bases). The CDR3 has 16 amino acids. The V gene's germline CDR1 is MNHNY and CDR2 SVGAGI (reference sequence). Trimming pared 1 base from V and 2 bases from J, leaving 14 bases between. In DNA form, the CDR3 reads TGTGCCAGCAGTTACTTTGAGCGGGCAATTCAAGAGACCCAGTACTTC. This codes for CASSYFERAIQETQYF.

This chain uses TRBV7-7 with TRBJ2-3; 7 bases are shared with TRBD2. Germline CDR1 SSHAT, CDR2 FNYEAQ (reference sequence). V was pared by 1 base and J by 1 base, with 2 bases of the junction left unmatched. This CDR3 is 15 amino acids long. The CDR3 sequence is CASSLGGSRTDTQYF. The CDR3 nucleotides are TGTGCCAGCAGCTTAGGCGGGAGTCGCACAGATACGCAGTATTTT.

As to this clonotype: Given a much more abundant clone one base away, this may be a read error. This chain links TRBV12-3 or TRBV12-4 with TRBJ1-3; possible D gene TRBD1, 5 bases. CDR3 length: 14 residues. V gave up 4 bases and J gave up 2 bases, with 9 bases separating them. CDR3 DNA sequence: TGTGCCAGCAGTTCCAGGGTTCCTGGAAACACCATATATTTT. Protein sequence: CASSSRVPGNTIYF.

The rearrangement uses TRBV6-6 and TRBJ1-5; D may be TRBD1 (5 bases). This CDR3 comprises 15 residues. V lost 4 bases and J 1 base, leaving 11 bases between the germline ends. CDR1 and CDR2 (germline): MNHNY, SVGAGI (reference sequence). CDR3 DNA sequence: TGTGCCAGCAGTTTTTACGGGGGGAGCAATCAGCCCCAGCATTTT. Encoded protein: CASSFYGGSNQPQHF.

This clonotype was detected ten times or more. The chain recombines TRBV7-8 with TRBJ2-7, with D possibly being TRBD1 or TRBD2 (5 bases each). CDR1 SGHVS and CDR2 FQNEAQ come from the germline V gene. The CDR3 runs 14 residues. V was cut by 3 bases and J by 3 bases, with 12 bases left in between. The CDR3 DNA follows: TGTGCCAGCAGCTTCAACAAGGGGAGCTACGAGCAGTACTTC. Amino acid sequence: CASSFNKGSYEQYF.

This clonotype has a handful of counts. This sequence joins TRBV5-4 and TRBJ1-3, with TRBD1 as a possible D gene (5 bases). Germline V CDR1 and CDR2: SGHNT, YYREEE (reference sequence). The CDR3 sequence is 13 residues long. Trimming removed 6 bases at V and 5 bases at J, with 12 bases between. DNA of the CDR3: TGTGCCAGCACCGACCGGGGCCGAAACACCATATATTTT. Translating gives CASTDRGRNTIYF.

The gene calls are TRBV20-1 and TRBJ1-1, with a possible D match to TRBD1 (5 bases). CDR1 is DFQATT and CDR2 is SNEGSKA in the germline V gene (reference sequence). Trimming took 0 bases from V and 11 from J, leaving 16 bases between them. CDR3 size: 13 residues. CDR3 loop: CSARDSAGRYAFF. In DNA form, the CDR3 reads TGCAGTGCTAGAGATTCGGCAGGGCGTTACGCTTTCTTT.

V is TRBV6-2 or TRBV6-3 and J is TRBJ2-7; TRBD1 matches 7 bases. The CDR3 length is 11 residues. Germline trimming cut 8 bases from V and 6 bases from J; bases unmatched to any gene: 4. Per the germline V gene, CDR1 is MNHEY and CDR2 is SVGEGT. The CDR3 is CASRSGGEQYV. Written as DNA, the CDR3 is TGTGCCAGCCGGTCAGGGGGCGAGCAGTACGTC.

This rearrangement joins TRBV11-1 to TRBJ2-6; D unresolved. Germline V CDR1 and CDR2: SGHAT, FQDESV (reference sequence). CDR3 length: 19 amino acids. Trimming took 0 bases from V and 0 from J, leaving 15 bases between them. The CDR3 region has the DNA TGTGCCAGCAGCTTAGCTGGAGTCCTCATCGTCTCTGGGGCCAACGTCCTGACTTTC. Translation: CASSLAGVLIVSGANVLTF.

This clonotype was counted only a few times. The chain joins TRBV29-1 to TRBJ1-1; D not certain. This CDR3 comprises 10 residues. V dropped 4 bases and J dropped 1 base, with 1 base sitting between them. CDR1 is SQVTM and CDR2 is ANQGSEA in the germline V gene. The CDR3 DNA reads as TGCAGCGTTGCGAACACTGAAGCTTTCTTT. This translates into CSVANTEAFF.

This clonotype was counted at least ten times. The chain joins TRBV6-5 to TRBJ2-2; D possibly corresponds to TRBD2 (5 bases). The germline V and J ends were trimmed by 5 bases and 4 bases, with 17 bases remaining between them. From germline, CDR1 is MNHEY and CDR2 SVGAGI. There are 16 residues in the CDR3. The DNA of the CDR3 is TGTGCCAGCAGTAAACTAGGACGTGGGGTCACCGGGGAGCTGTTTTTT. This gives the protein CASSKLGRGVTGELFF.

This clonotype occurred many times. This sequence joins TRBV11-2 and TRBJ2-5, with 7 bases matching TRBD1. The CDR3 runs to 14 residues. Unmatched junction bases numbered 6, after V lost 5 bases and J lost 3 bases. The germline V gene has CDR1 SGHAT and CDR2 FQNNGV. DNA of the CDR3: TGTGCCAGCAGCCTAGCCGGACAGGAAGAGACCCAGTACTTC. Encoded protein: CASSLAGQEETQYF.

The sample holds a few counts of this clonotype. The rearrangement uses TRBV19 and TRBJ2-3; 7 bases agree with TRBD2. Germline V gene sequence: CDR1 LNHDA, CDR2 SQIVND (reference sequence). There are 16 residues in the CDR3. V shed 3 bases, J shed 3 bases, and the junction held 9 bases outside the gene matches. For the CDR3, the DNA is TGTGCCAGTAGTATTAAAAGCGGGAAGGGGACAGATACGCAGTATTTT. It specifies CASSIKSGKGTDTQYF.

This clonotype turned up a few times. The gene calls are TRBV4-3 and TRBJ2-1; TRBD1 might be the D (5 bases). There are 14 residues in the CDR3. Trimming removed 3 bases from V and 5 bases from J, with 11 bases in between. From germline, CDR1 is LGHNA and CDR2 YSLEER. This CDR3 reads CASSHNAGNNEQFF. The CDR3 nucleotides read TGCGCCAGCAGCCATAATGCAGGGAACAATGAGCAGTTCTTC.

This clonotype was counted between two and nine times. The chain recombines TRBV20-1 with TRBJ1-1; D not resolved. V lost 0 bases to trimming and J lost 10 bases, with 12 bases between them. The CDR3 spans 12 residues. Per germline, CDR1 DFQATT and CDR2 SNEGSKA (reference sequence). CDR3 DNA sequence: TGCAGTGCTAGAGATGAAGGTAGAGGAGCTTTCTTT. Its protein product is CSARDEGRGAFF.

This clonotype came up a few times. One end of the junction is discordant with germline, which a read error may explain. The CDR3 DNA sequence: TGTGCCAGCAGCTTCACAGCCGAAAACATTCAGTACTTC. Amino acid sequence: CASSFTAENIQYF. This chain links TRBV5-4 with TRBJ2-4; D unresolved. Germline CDR1 and CDR2: SGHNT and YYREEE (reference sequence). This CDR3 comprises 13 residues.

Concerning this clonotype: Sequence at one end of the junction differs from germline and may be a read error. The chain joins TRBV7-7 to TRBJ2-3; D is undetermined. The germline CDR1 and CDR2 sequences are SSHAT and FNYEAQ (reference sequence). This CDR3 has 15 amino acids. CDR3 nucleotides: TGTGCTAGCAGCTTAGGAGCCGGGTTCACAGATACGCAGTATTTT. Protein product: CASSLGAGFTDTQYF.

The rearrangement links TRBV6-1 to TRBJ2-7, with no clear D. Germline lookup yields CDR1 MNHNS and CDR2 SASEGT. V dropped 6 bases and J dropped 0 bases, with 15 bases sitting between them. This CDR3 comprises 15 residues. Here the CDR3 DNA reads TGTGCCAGCAGCCACCGGGCGCCTAGCTCCTACGAGCAGTACTTC. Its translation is CASSHRAPSSYEQYF.

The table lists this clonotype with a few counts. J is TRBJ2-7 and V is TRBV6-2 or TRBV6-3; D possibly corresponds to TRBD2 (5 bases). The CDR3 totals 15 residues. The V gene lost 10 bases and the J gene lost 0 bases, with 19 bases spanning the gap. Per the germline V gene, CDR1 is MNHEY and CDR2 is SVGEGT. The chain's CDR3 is CATEPGLPVSYEQYF. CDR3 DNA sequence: TGTGCCACCGAACCTGGACTGCCCGTCTCCTACGAGCAGTACTTC.

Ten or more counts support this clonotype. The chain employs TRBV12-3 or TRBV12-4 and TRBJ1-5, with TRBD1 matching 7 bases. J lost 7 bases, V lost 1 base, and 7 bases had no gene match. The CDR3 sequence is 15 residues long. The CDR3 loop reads CASSLGQGGLQPQHF. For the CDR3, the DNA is TGTGCCAGCAGTTTAGGCCAGGGGGGGTTACAGCCCCAGCATTTT.